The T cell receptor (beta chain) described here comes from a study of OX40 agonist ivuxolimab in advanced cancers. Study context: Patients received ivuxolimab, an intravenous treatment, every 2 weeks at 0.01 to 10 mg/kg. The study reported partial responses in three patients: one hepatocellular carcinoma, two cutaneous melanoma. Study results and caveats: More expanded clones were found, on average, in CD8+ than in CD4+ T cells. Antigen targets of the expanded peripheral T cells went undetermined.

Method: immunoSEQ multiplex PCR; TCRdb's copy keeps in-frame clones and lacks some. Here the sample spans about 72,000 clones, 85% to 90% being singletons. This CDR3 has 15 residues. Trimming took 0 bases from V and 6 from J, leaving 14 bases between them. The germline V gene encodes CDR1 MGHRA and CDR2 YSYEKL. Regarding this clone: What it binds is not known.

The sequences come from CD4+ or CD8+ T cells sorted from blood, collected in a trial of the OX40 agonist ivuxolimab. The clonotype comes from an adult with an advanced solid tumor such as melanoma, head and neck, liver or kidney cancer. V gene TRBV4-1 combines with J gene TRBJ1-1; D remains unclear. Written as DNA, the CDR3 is TGCGCCAGCAGCCAAGAAATTGTTCGGGTCCCTGAAGCTTTCTTT. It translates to CASSQEIVRVPEAFF.